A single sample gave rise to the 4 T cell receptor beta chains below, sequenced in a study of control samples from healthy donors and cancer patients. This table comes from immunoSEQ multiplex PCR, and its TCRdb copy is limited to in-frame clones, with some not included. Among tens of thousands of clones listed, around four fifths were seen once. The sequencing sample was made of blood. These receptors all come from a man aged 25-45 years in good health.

The CDR3 is CASSIAGKLSGNTIYF. The CDR3 nucleotides read TGTGCCAGCAGCATCGCAGGGAAACTCTCTGGAAACACCATATATTTT. The chain combines TRBV9 with TRBJ1-3; possibly TRBD1 for D (5 bases). From germline, CDR1 is SGDLS and CDR2 YYNGEE. This CDR3 has 16 residues. V lost 4 bases and J lost 0, with 14 bases in between.

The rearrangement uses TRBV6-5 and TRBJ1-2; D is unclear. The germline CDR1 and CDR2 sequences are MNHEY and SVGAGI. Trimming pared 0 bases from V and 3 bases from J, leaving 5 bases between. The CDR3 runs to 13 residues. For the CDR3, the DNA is TGTGCCAGCAGTTACTCTAGATACTATGGCTACACCTTC. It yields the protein CASSYSRYYGYTF.

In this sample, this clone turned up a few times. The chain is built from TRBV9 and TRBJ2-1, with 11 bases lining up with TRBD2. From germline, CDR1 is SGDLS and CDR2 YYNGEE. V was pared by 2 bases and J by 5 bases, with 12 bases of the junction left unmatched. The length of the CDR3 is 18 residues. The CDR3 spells CASSVRLAGPLENNEQFF. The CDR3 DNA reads TGTGCCAGCAGCGTGCGACTAGCGGGGCCCCTAGAGAACAATGAGCAGTTCTTC.

CDR3 in amino acids: CASSLGNGYNQPQHF. The CDR3 bases are TGTGCCAGCAGCTTAGGTAACGGGTACAATCAGCCCCAGCATTTT. V is TRBV11-2 and J is TRBJ1-5; D remains ambiguous. Germline assignment: CDR1 SGHAT and CDR2 FQNNGV. The CDR3 length is 15 residues. V was trimmed by 1 base and J by 3 bases, leaving 10 bases between them.